These 3 T cell receptor delta chains came from one sample sequenced in a study of γδ T cells in repeated Plasmodium falciparum infection. Flow sorting of PBMC yielded separate Vgamma9/Vdelta2+ and Vdelta2-negative gammadelta T cell populations for bulk repertoire analysis. TCRdb called clones from the multiplex PCR reads again using CATT. The sample yields around 50,000 delta-chain clones, approximately 1.5% seen once. The sequenced material came from gamma-delta T cells from blood. The receptors were sampled from a pool of human donors (malaria-infected and uninfected, not separated).

This clone was picked up a small number of times. Only one base separates this from a far larger clonotype, so it likely reflects a read error. At the DNA level, this CDR3 is encoded by other sequences in the same sample as well. The chain has TRDV1 and TRDJ1, with D unclear. Here the J gene came from matching the DNA to germline, since TCRdb omits it. The CDR3 contains 14 residues. With 3 bases removed from V and 2 bases from J, the gap between germline ends came to 10 bases. Germline-derived CDR1 and CDR2 are TSWWSYY and QGS. CDR3 bases: TGTGCTCTTGGGGAGCCCAACCAAACCGATAAACTCATCTTT. Amino acids: CALGEPNQTDKLIF.

The table lists this clone with many counts. At one of its ends the junction is not consistent with the germline gene, which may arise from a read error. The chain uses TRDV2 and TRDJ1; 7 nucleotides align to TRDD3. Germline V gene sequence: CDR1 GEAIGNYY, CDR2 EKD. The CDR3 consists of 14 residues. The CDR3 DNA follows: TGTGCCTCTGACACGCTGGGGGACACCGATAAACTCATCTTT. This codes for CASDTLGDTDKLIF.

This clone was observed a handful of times. The TCRdb protein, from a much larger clone, departs from this DNA's translation at residue 10, likely by read error; the protein shown derives from the DNA. V usage is TRDV1 and J usage is TRDJ1, with D perhaps matching TRDD2 (9 bases). CDR3 length: 22 residues. Germline loops: CDR1 TSWWSYY, CDR2 QGS. Trimming cost V 5 bases and J 2 bases, with 36 bases left between them. In nucleotides, the CDR3 is TGTGCTCTTGGGCCACCAAGCCTTCCTACGGTACTGGGGGGGTCCACGACCGATAAACTCATCTTT. Translated, it gives CALGPPSLPTVLGGSTTDKLIF.